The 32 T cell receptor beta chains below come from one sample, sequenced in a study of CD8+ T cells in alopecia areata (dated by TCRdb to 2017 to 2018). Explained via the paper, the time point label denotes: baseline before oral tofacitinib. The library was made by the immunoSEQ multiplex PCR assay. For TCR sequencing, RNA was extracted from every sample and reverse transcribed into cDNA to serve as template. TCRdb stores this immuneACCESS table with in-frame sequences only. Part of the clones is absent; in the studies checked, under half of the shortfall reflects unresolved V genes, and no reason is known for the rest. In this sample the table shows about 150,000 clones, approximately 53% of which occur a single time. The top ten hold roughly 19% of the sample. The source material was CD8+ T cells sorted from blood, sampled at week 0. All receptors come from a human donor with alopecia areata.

CDR3 amino acids: CASSSPDRGRTEAFF. In nucleotides, the CDR3 is TGCGCCAGCAGCTCCCCGGACAGGGGGCGGACTGAAGCTTTCTTT. J is TRBJ1-1 and V is TRBV5-1, with 11 bases aligning to TRBD1. Germline lookup yields CDR1 SGHRS and CDR2 YFSETQ. V lost 3 bases and J lost 5; bases outside the gene matches: 6. The CDR3 runs to 15 residues.

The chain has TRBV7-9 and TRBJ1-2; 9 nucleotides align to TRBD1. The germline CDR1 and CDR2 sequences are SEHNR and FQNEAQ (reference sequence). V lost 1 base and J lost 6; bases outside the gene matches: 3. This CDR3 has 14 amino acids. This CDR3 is CASSLGGTGNGYTF. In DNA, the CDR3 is TGTGCCAGCAGCTTAGGCGGGACAGGGAATGGCTACACCTTC.

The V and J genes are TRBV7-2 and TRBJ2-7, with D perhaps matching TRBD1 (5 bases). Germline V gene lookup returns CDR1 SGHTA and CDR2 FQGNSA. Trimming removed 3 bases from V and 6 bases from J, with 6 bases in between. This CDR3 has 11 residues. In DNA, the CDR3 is TGTGCCAGCAGCTTTGGGGCCGAGCAGTACTTC. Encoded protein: CASSFGAEQYF. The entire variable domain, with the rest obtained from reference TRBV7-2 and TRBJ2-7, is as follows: GAGVSQSPSNKVTEKGKDVELRCDPISGHTALYWYRQSLGQGLEFLIYFQGNSAPDKSGLPSDRFSAERTGGSVSTLTIQRTQQEDSAVYLCASSFGAEQYFGPGTRLTVT.

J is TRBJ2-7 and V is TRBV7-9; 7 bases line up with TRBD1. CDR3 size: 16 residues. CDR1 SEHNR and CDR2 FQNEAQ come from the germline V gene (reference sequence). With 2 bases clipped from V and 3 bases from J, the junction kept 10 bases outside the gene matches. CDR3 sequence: CASSLYPRQGIYEQYF. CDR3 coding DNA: TGTGCCAGCAGCTTATACCCCCGACAGGGTATCTACGAGCAGTACTTC.

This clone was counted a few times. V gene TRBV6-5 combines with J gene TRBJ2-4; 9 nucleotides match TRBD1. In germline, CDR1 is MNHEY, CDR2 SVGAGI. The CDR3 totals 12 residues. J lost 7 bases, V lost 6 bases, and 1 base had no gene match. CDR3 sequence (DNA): TGTGCCAGCAGGGGGACAGGGAACATTCAGTACTTC. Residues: CASRGTGNIQYF.

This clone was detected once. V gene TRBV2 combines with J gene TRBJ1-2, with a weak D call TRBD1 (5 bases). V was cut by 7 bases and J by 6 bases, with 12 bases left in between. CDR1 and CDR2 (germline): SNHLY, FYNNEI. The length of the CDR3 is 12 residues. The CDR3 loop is CASTGRDDGYTF. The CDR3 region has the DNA TGTGCCAGCACGGGAAGGGACGATGGCTACACCTTC.

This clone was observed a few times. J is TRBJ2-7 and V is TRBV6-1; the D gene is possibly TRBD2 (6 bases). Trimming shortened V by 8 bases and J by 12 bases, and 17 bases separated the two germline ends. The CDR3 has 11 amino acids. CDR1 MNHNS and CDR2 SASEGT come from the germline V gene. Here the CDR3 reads CASGEGLRRYF. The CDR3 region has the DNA TGTGCCAGCGGAGAGGGACTTCGGCGGTACTTC.

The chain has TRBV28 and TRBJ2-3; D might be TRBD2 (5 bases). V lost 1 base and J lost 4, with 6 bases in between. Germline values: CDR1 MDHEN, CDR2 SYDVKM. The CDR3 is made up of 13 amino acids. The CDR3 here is CASSLSLADTQYF. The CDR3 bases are TGTGCCAGCAGTTTATCACTAGCAGATACGCAGTATTTT.

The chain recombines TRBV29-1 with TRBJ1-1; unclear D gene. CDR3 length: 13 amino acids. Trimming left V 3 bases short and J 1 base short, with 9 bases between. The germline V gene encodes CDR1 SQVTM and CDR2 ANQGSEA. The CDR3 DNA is TGCAGCGTTGATACCAGGCCGAACACTGAAGCTTTCTTT. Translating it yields CSVDTRPNTEAFF.

CDR3 nucleotide sequence: TGCAGCGTTGAAGAAGGTGGGGAGCTGTTTTTT. It specifies CSVEEGGELFF. This chain joins TRBV29-1 and TRBJ2-2; unclear D gene. The germline V gene encodes CDR1 SQVTM and CDR2 ANQGSEA. Trimming cost V 0 bases and J 8 bases, with 4 bases left between them. This CDR3 comprises 11 residues.

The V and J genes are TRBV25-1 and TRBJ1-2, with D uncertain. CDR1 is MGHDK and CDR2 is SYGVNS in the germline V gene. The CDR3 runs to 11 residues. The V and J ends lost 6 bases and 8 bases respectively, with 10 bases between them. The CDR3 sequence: CASRDQSGYTF. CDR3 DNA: TGTGCCAGCAGGGACCAGTCGGGCTACACCTTC.

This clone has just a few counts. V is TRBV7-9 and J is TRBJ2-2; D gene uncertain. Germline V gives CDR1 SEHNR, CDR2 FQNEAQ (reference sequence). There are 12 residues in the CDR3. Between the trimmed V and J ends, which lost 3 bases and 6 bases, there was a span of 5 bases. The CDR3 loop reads CASSFSAGELFF. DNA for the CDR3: TGTGCCAGCAGCTTTTCAGCCGGGGAGCTGTTTTTT.

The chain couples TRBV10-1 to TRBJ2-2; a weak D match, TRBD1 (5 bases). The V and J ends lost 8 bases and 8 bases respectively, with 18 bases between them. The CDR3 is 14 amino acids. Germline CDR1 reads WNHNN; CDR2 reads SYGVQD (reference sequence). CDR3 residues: CASRPDTGLGELFF. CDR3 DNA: TGCGCCAGCCGCCCGGACACGGGTTTGGGGGAGCTGTTTTTT.

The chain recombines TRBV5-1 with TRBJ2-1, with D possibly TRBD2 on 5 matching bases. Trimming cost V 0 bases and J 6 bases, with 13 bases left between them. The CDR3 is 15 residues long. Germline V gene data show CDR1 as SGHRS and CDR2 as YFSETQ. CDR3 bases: TGCGCCAGCAGCTTGGGCGAGGGATTGCGCAATGAGCAGTTCTTC. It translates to CASSLGEGLRNEQFF.

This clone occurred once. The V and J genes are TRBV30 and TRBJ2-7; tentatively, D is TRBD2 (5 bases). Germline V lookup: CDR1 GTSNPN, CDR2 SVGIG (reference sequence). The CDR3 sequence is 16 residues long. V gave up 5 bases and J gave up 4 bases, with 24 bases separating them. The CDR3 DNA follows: TGTGCCTGGTCTGAGGGTGTAGGCAGGCTTATTTACGAGCAGTACTTC. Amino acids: CAWSEGVGRLIYEQYF.

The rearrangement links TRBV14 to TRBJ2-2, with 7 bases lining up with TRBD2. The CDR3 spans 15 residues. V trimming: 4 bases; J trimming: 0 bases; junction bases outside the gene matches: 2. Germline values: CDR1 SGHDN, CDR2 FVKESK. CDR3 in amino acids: CASSLLATNTGELFF. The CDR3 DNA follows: TGTGCCAGCAGCCTACTAGCGACGAACACCGGGGAGCTGTTTTTT. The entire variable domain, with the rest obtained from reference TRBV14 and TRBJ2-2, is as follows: EAGVTQFPSHSVIEKGQTVTLRCDPISGHDNLYWYRRVMGKEIKFLLHFVKESKQDESGMPNNRFLAERTGGTYSTLKVQPAELEDSGVYFCASSLLATNTGELFFGEGSRLTVL.

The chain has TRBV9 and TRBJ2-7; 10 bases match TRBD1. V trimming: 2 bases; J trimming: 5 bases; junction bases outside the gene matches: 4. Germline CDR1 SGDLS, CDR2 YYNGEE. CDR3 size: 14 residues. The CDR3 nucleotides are TGTGCCAGCAGCGTCGACAGGGGGCCTGACGAGCAGTACTTC. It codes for CASSVDRGPDEQYF.

The CDR3: CASSLSRGLSNSPLHF. DNA of the CDR3: TGTGCCAGCAGCTTATCCCGGGGCCTCTCTAATTCACCCCTCCACTTT. The chain links TRBV7-8 to TRBJ1-6, with D perhaps TRBD1 (5 bases). This CDR3 contains 16 residues. Between the trimmed V and J ends, which lost 2 bases and 6 bases, there was a span of 14 bases. Germline CDR1 is SGHVS and CDR2 is FQNEAQ.

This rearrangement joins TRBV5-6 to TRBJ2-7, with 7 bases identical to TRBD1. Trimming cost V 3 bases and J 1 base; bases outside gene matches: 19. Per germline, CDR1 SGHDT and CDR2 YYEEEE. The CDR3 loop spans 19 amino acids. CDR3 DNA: TGTGCCAGCAGCTCCCAAGGGGGCAGGTCCTTATCCCGATCCTACGAGCAGTACTTC. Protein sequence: CASSSQGGRSLSRSYEQYF. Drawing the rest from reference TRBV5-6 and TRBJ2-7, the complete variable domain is DAGVTQSPTHLIKTRGQQVTLRCSPKSGHDTVSWYQQALGQGPQFIFQYYEEEERQRGNFPDRFSGHQFPNYSSELNVNALLLGDSALYLCASSSQGGRSLSRSYEQYFGPGTRLTVT.

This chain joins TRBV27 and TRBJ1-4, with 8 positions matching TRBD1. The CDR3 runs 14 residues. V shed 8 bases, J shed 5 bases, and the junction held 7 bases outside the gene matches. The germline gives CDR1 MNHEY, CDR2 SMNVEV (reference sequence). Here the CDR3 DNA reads TGTGCCAGCTCTCCGACAGGGGAGAATGAAAAACTGTTTTTT. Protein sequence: CASSPTGENEKLFF.

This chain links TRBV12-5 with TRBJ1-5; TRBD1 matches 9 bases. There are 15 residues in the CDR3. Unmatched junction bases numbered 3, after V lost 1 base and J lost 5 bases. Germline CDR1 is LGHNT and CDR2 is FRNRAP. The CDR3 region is CASGLGTGAHQPQHF. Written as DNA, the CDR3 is TGTGCTAGTGGTTTGGGGACAGGGGCCCATCAGCCCCAGCATTTT.

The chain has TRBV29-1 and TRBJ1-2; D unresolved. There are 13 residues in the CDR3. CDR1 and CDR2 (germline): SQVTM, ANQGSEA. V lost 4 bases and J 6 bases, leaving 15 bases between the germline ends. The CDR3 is CSVANRMANGYTF. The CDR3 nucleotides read TGCAGCGTTGCCAACAGAATGGCCAATGGCTACACCTTC.

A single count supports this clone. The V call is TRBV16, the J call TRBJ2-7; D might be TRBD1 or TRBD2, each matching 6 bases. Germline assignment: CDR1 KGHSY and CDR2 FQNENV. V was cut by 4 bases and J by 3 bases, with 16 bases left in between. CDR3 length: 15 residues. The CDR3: CASSRSGATNYEQYF. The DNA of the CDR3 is TGTGCCAGCAGCCGTTCGGGGGCTACAAACTACGAGCAGTACTTC.

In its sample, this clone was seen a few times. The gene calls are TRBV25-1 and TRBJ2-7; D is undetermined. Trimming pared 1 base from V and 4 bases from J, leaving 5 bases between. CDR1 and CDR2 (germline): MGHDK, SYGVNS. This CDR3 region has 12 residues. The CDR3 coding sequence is TGTGCCAGCAGTGAATTCGGGTACGAGCAGTACTTC. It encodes CASSEFGYEQYF.

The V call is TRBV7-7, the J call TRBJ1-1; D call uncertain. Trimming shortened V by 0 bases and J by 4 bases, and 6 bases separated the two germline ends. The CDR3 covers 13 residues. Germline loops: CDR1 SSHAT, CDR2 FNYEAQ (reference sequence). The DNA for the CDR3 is TGTGCCAGCAGCTTAGCACGCGGCACTGAAGCTTTCTTT. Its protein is CASSLARGTEAFF.

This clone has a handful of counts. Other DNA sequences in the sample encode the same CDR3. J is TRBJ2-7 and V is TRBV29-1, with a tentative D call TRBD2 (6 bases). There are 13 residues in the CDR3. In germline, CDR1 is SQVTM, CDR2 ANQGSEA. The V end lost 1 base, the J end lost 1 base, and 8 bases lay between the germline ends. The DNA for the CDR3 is TGCAGCGTTGAAGCGGGGGATTCCTACGAGCAGTACTTC. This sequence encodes CSVEAGDSYEQYF.

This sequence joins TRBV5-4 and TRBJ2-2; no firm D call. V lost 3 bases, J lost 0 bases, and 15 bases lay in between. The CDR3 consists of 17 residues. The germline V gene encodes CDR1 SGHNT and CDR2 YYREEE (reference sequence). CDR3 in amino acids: CASSWPDGPANTGELFF. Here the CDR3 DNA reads TGTGCCAGCAGCTGGCCTGATGGGCCCGCGAACACCGGGGAGCTGTTTTTT.

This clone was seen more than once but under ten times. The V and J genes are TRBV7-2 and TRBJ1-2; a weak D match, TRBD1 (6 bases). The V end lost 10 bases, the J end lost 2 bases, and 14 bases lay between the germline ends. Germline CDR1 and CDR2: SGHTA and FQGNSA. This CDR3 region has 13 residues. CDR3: CATTGKSNYGYTF. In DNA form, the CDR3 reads TGTGCCACCACAGGGAAATCGAACTATGGCTACACCTTC.

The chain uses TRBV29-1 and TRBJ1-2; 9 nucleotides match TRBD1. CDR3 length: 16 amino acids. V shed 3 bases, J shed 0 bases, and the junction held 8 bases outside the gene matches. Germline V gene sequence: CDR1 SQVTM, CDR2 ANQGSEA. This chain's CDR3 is CSVDGTGGEANYGYTF. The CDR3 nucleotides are TGCAGCGTTGATGGAACAGGGGGCGAAGCTAACTATGGCTACACCTTC.

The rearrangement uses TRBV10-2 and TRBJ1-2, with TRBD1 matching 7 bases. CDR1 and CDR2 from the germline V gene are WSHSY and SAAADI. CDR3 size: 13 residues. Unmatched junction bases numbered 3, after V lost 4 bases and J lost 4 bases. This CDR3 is CASSAGGIYGYTF. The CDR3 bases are TGCGCCAGCAGTGCAGGGGGAATCTATGGCTACACCTTC.

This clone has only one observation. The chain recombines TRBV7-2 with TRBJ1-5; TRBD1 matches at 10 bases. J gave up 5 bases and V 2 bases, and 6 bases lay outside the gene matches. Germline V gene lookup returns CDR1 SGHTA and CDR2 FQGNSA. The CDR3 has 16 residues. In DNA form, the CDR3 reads TGTGCCAGCAGCTTACGAGCGGACAGGGGGGATCAGCCCCAGCATTTT. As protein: CASSLRADRGDQPQHF.

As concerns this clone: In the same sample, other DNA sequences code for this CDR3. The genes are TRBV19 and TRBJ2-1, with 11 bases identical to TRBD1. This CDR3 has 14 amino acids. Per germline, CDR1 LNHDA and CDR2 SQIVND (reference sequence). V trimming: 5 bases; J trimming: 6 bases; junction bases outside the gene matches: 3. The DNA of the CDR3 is TGTGCCAGTAGTCCGGGGACAGGGGGCAATGAGCAGTTCTTC. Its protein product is CASSPGTGGNEQFF. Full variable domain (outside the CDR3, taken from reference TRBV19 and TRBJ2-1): DGGITQSPKYLFRKEGQNVTLSCEQNLNHDAMYWYRQDPGQGLRLIYYSQIVNDFQKGDIAEGYSVSREKKESFPLTVTSAQKNPTAFYLCASSPGTGGNEQFFGPGTRLTVL.